The clone carrying this TCR beta chain occurred a few times. What it binds is unknown. The CDR3 length is 13 residues. Germline CDR1 reads MDHEN; CDR2 reads SYDVKM. Trimming cost V 3 bases and J 10 bases, with 15 bases left between them. Researchers reported that TCR beta cDNA libraries carried unique molecular identifiers. TCRdb passed the PCR reads through MiXCR, listing each CDR3 protein once. This sample yields roughly 540,000 distinct CDR3 sequences, of which around a third are seen a single time; approximately 6% belongs to the top ten. This sample was taken from a study of post-analysis software for immune sequencing data. As for the study in general: Secondary progressive, relapsing-remitting and progressive-relapsing multiple sclerosis were among the included disease courses.

Broader study findings: Among multiple sclerosis patients, normalized Chao1 diversity was significantly below that of controls. Under F measure analysis, samples from one preparation batch co-clustered strongly. The study found TRBV5-6, TRBV5-1 and TRBV20-1 among a handful of TRBV segments more frequent in patients than controls.

The chain links TRBV28 to TRBJ1-2; D uncertain. The sequenced material came from blood. The origin of this receptor is a girl aged 2-17 years with multiple sclerosis. The CDR3 sequence is CASSLSAQKFYTF. CDR3 coding DNA: TGTGCCAGCAGTTTGTCGGCCCAAAAGTTCTACACCTTC.